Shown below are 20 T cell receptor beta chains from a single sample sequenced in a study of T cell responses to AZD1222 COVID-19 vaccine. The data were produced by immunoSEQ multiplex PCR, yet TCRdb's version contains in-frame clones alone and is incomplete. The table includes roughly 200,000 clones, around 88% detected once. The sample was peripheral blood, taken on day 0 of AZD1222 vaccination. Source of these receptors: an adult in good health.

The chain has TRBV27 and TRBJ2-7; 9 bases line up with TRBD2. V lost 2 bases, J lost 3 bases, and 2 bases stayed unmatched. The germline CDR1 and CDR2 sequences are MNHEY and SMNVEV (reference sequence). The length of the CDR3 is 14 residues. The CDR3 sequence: CASSLLAGNYEQYF. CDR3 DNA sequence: TGTGCCAGCAGTTTACTAGCGGGGAACTACGAGCAGTACTTC.

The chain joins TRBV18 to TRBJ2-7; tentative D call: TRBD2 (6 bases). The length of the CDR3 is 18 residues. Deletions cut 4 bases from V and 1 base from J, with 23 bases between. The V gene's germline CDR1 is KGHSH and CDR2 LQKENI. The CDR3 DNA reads TGTGCCAGCTCACAGATTAAGATCCGGGAGAACCCGTCCTACGAGCAGTACTTC. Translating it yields CASSQIKIRENPSYEQYF.

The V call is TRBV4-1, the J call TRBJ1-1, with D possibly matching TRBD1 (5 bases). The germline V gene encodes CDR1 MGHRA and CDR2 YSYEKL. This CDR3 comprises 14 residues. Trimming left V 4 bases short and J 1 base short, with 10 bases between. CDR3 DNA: TGCGCCAGCAGCCGAAGCAGGGAGAACACTGAAGCTTTCTTT. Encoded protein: CASSRSRENTEAFF.

As DNA, the CDR3 is TGTGCCAGCAGTTTGAGGGGGACCGAGCAGTACTTC. Translated, it gives CASSLRGTEQYF. The chain recombines TRBV12-3 or TRBV12-4 with TRBJ2-7; TRBD1 is a possible D gene (6 bases). The CDR3 is made up of 12 amino acids. Deletions cut 3 bases from V and 6 bases from J, with 9 bases between.

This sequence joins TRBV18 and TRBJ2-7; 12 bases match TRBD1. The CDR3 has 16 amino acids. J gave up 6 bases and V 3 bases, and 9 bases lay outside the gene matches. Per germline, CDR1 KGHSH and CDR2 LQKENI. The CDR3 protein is CASSPDPGQGASEQYF. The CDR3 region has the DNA TGTGCCAGCTCACCTGACCCGGGACAGGGGGCGAGCGAGCAGTACTTC.

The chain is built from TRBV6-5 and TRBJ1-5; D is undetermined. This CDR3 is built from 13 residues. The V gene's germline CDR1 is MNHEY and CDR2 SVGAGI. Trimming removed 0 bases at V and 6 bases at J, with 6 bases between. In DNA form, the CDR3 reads TGTGCCAGCAGTTACTCGAGTGGTCAGCCCCAGCATTTT. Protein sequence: CASSYSSGQPQHF.

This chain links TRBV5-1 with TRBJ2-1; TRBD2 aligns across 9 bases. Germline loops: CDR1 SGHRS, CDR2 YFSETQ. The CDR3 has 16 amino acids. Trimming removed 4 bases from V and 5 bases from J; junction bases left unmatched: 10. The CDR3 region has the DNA TGCGCCAGCAGCCCCCCCCTAGCGGGGTTTGACAATGAGCAGTTCTTC. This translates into CASSPPLAGFDNEQFF. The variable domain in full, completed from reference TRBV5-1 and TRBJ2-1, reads KAGVTQTPRYLIKTRGQQVTLSCSPISGHRSVSWYQQTPGQGLQFLFEYFSETQRNKGNFPGRFSGRQFSNSRSEMNVSTLELGDSALYLCASSPPLAGFDNEQFFGPGTRLTVL.

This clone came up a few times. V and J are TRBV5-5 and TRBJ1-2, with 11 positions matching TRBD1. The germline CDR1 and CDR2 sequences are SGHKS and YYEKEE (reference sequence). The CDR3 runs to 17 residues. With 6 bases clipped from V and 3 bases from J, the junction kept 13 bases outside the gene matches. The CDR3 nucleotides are TGTGCCAGCATCCATAGGACAGGGGGCGATCAAGACTATGGCTACACCTTC. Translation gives CASIHRTGGDQDYGYTF.

DNA of the CDR3: TGTGCCAGCAGTTACCAGGGGACAGCGAACTATGGCTACACCTTC. It translates to CASSYQGTANYGYTF. The chain combines TRBV6-2 or TRBV6-3 with TRBJ1-2, with 7 nucleotides matching TRBD1. CDR3 length: 15 amino acids. V shed 2 bases, J shed 2 bases, and the junction held 5 bases outside the gene matches. From germline, CDR1 is MNHEY and CDR2 SVGEGT.

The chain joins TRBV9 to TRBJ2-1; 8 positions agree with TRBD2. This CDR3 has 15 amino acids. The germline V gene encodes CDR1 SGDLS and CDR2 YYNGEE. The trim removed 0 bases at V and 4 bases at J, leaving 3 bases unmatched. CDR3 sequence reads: CASSVGTSGYNEQFF. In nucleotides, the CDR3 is TGTGCCAGCAGCGTAGGCACTAGCGGTTACAATGAGCAGTTCTTC.

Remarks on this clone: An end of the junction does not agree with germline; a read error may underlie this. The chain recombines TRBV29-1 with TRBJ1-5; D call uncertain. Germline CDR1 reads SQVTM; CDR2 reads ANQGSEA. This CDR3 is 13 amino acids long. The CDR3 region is CSVLLSQDQRQHF. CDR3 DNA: TGCAGCGTTCTTCTATCCCAGGATCAGCGCCAGCATTTT.

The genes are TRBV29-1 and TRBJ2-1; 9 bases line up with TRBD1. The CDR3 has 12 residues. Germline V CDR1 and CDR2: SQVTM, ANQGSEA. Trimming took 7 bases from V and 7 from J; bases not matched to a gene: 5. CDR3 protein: CSGRQGVNEQFF. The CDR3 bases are TGCAGCGGCCGACAGGGGGTAAATGAGCAGTTCTTC.

CDR3 nucleotide sequence: TGTGCCAGCAGCGCCAGGGGTCTCCAAGAGACCCAGTACTTC. It encodes CASSARGLQETQYF. The rearrangement links TRBV9 to TRBJ2-5; tentatively, D is TRBD1 (6 bases). The ends were cut back, 3 bases at V and 1 base at J, with 10 bases in the middle. This CDR3 has 14 amino acids. Germline V lookup: CDR1 SGDLS, CDR2 YYNGEE.

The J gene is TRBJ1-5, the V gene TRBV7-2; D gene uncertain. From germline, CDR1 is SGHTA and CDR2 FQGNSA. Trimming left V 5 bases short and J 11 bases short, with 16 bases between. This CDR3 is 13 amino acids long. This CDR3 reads CASSALDESAQHF. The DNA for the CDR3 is TGTGCCAGCAGCGCGCTAGACGAATCGGCCCAGCATTTT.

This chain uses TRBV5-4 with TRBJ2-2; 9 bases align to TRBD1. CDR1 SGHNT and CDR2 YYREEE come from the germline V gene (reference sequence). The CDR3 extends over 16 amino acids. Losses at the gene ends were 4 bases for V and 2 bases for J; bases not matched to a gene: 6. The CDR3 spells CASSPPGQGNTGELFF. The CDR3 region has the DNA TGTGCCAGCAGCCCACCGGGACAGGGAAACACCGGGGAGCTGTTTTTT.

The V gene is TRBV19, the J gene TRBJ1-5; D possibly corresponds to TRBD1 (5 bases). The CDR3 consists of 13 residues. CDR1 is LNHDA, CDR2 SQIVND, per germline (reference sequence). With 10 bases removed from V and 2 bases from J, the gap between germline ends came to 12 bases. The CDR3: CATQGRGNQPQHF. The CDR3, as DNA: TGTGCCACCCAGGGAAGAGGCAATCAGCCCCAGCATTTT.

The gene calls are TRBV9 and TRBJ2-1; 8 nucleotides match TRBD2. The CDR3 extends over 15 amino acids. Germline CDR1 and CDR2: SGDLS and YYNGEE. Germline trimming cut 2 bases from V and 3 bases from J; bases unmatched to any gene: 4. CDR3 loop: CASSVSSGDYNEQFF. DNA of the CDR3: TGTGCCAGCAGCGTGAGTAGCGGGGACTACAATGAGCAGTTCTTC.

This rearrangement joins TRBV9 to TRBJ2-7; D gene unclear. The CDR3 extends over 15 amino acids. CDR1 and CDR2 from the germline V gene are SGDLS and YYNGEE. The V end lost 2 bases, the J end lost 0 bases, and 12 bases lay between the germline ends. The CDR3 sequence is CASSVGASSSYEQYF. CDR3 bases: TGTGCCAGCAGCGTGGGCGCCTCGAGCTCCTACGAGCAGTACTTC.

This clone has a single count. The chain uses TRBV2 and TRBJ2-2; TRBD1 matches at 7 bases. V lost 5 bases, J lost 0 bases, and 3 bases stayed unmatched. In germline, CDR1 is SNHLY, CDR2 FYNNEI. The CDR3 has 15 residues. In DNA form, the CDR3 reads TGTGCCAGCAGTTTAGACAGGGCGAACACCGGGGAGCTGTTTTTT. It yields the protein CASSLDRANTGELFF.

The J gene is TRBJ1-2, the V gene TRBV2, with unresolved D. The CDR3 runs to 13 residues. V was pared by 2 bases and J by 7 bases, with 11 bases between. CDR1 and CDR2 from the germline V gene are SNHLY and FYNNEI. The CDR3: CASSESPIPGYTF. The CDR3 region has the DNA TGTGCCAGCAGTGAATCTCCGATCCCTGGCTACACCTTC.